This passage covers 31 T cell receptor beta chains from one sample sequenced in a study of Ad26.COV2.S vaccination and SARS-CoV-2 variants. Sequencing was performed with immunoSEQ multiplex PCR; in TCRdb, only in-frame clones are kept and a portion is missing. The sample carries about 350,000 clones, more than 75% recorded once. Documented treatment: over 15 received Ad26.COV2.S at low or high dose, single or two shots; 5 received placebo; per-sample allocation not given. Sampling was performed 63 days after the first vaccine or placebo injection. Source: peripheral blood, taken in a trial of Ad26.COV2.S vaccine versus placebo. The receptors were sampled from a person aged 18-65 years who received the Ad26.COV2.S COVID-19 vaccine or a placebo.

The CDR3 nucleotides read TGTGCCACCAGTGCCCCGGACAGGGTCGGTGAAAAACTGTTTTTT. Protein product: CATSAPDRVGEKLFF. V is TRBV24-1 and J is TRBJ1-4, with 8 bases identical to TRBD1. Per germline, CDR1 KGHDR and CDR2 SFDVKD. The V segment lost 5 bases and the J segment 7 bases; nucleotides outside the gene matches: 8. The CDR3 contains 15 residues.

This clone was observed once. This sequence joins TRBV5-5 and TRBJ1-5, with TRBD1 as a possible D gene (6 bases). The germline V gene encodes CDR1 SGHKS and CDR2 YYEKEE (reference sequence). The CDR3 has 15 residues. V was cut by 4 bases and J by 4 bases, with 15 bases left in between. CDR3 DNA sequence: TGTGCCAGCAGCCAAGAAGACAGGCGAAATCAGCCCCAGCATTTT. It codes for CASSQEDRRNQPQHF. The whole variable domain, filled in from reference TRBV5-5 and TRBJ1-5, reads DAGVTQSPTHLIKTRGQQVTLRCSPISGHKSVSWYQQVLGQGPQFIFQYYEKEERGRGNFPDRFSARQFPNYSSELNVNALLLGDSALYLCASSQEDRRNQPQHFGDGTRLSIL.

V gene TRBV30 combines with J gene TRBJ1-2, with 7 bases lining up with TRBD1. V dropped 3 bases and J dropped 4; count of bases not matched to a gene: 8. The CDR3 is made up of 14 amino acids. Germline lookup yields CDR1 GTSNPN and CDR2 SVGIG (reference sequence). CDR3 in amino acids: CAWREAGQSYGYTF. In DNA form, the CDR3 reads TGTGCCTGGAGGGAAGCGGGACAGTCCTATGGCTACACCTTC.

This chain links TRBV20-1 with TRBJ1-6; 8 bases fit TRBD1. Germline V gene data show CDR1 as DFQATT and CDR2 as SNEGSKA (reference sequence). The CDR3 is made up of 15 amino acids. With V trimmed by 3 bases and J by 7 bases, 8 bases remained unmatched. CDR3 sequence: CSASYVDRVNSPLHF. The CDR3 DNA reads as TGCAGTGCTAGTTACGTGGACAGGGTCAATTCACCCCTCCACTTT.

This chain connects TRBV6-5 to TRBJ2-1; maybe TRBD1 (5 bases). V lost 7 bases, J lost 3 bases, and 10 bases lay in between. CDR3 length: 13 residues. Per germline, CDR1 MNHEY and CDR2 SVGAGI. The CDR3 nucleotides are TGTGCCAGCAATACAGGAATCTACAATGAGCAGTTCTTC. Its translation is CASNTGIYNEQFF.

The chain has TRBV11-2 and TRBJ2-3; D gene unclear. CDR1 SGHAT and CDR2 FQNNGV come from the germline V gene. This CDR3 region has 13 residues. V gave up 6 bases and J gave up 8 bases, with 15 bases separating them. In DNA, the CDR3 is TGTGCCAGCAGTTTGGACGGCTCACGTACGCAGTATTTT. Its protein product is CASSLDGSRTQYF. The full variable domain, rest sourced from reference TRBV11-2 and TRBJ2-3, is EAGVAQSPRYKIIEKRQSVAFWCNPISGHATLYWYQQILGQGPKLLIQFQNNGVVDDSQLPKDRFSAERLKGVDSTLKIQPAKLEDSAVYLCASSLDGSRTQYFGPGTRLTVL.

The chain carries TRBV5-1 and TRBJ1-2; no clear D gene. The ends were cut back, 3 bases at V and 8 bases at J, with 20 bases in the middle. CDR3 length equals 15 residues. Germline V lookup: CDR1 SGHRS, CDR2 YFSETQ. CDR3 nucleotide sequence: TGCGCCAGCAGCTACCACCCGGACGGAGATGGGGGCTACACCTTC. Translation gives CASSYHPDGDGGYTF.

The rearrangement joins TRBV9 to TRBJ1-3, with TRBD1 matching over 11 bases. V lost 3 bases to trimming and J lost 4 bases; unmatched junction nucleotides: 3. This CDR3 has 15 amino acids. Germline values: CDR1 SGDLS, CDR2 YYNGEE. The DNA for the CDR3 is TGTGCCAGCAGCGCAGGACAGGGGGCGGGAAACACCATATATTTT. Translated: CASSAGQGAGNTIYF.

V usage is TRBV5-4 and J usage is TRBJ2-4; 10 bases agree with TRBD1. The V segment lost 4 bases and the J segment 1 base; nucleotides outside the gene matches: 8. Germline loops: CDR1 SGHNT, CDR2 YYREEE (reference sequence). This CDR3 has 17 amino acids. CDR3 in amino acids: CASSPPGQGNAKNIQYF. The CDR3 DNA reads as TGTGCCAGCAGCCCACCGGGACAGGGGAACGCCAAAAACATTCAGTACTTC. Together with reference TRBV5-4 and TRBJ2-4, the CDR3 gives the full variable domain: ETGVTQSPTHLIKTRGQQVTLRCSSQSGHNTVSWYQQALGQGPQFIFQYYREEENGRGNFPPRFSGLQFPNYSSELNVNALELDDSALYLCASSPPGQGNAKNIQYFGAGTRLSVL.

DNA of the CDR3: TGTGCCACCAGCAGGCGGACTAGCGGGTCCCCCTACGAGCAGTACTTC. It encodes CATSRRTSGSPYEQYF. The chain combines TRBV15 with TRBJ2-7; 11 bases line up with TRBD2. CDR3 size: 16 residues. The trim removed 3 bases at V and 2 bases at J, leaving 6 bases unmatched. Germline CDR1 reads LNHNV; CDR2 reads YYDKDF (reference sequence).

The chain couples TRBV6-5 to TRBJ1-4, with a possible D match to TRBD1 (6 bases). From germline, CDR1 is MNHEY and CDR2 SVGAGI. CDR3 length: 12 amino acids. V gave up 8 bases and J gave up 8 bases, with 12 bases separating them. The CDR3 is CASRRGKEKLFF. DNA of the CDR3: TGTGCCAGCCGCAGGGGTAAAGAAAAACTGTTTTTT.

The chain recombines TRBV5-1 with TRBJ1-1, with a weak D call TRBD1 (5 bases). This CDR3 region has 14 residues. Trimming stripped 1 base from V and 5 bases from J, with 12 bases between. CDR1 is SGHRS and CDR2 is YFSETQ in the germline V gene. The CDR3 DNA follows: TGCGCCAGCAGCTTGACCAGGGAGCGGACTGAAGCTTTCTTT. The encoded protein is CASSLTRERTEAFF.

This chain connects TRBV10-3 to TRBJ1-1; D perhaps matches TRBD1 (6 bases). Germline V gene lookup returns CDR1 ENHRY and CDR2 SYGVKD. V shed 5 bases and J shed 1 base, with 11 bases lying between them. The CDR3 totals 14 residues. The CDR3 DNA sequence: TGTGCCATCAGTAAACCGGGACAGAACACTGAAGCTTTCTTT. It translates to CAISKPGQNTEAFF.

This chain uses TRBV19 with TRBJ2-1, with a possible D match to TRBD2 (5 bases). CDR1 is LNHDA and CDR2 is SQIVND in the germline V gene (reference sequence). The V end was cut by 5 bases, the J end by 3 bases, with 11 bases between. CDR3 length: 14 amino acids. The CDR3 region is CASSPQTIYNEQFF. CDR3 sequence (DNA): TGTGCCAGTAGTCCCCAGACTATCTACAATGAGCAGTTCTTC.

Only a few counts were recorded for this clone. V is TRBV6-4 and J is TRBJ1-2; 9 nucleotides line up with TRBD1. Trimming removed 0 bases from V and 7 bases from J; junction bases left unmatched: 0. This CDR3 spans 13 amino acids. Germline V gives CDR1 MRHNA, CDR2 SNTAGT. Here the CDR3 DNA reads TGTGCCAGCAGTGACTCGACAGGGGGTGGCTACACCTTC. Protein product: CASSDSTGGGYTF.

The chain employs TRBV18 and TRBJ2-1; TRBD2 matches 16 bases. Germline values: CDR1 KGHSH, CDR2 LQKENI. V lost 2 bases, J lost 8 bases, and 3 bases stayed unmatched. The CDR3 is 16 amino acids. This CDR3 is CASSPGTSGGADEQFF. Here the CDR3 DNA reads TGTGCCAGCTCACCAGGGACTAGCGGGGGGGCTGATGAGCAGTTCTTC.

The chain employs TRBV19 and TRBJ2-2; TRBD1 matches 7 bases. Germline values: CDR1 LNHDA, CDR2 SQIVND (reference sequence). This CDR3 spans 14 amino acids. Trimming cost V 4 bases and J 6 bases; bases outside gene matches: 5. Written as DNA, the CDR3 is TGTGCCAGTAGTAAACAGGGGTCAGCCGGGGAGCTGTTTTTT. Translation gives CASSKQGSAGELFF.

This rearrangement joins TRBV19 to TRBJ2-1, with 7 bases lining up with TRBD1. CDR3 length: 15 residues. CDR1 is LNHDA and CDR2 is SQIVND in the germline V gene (reference sequence). The ends lost 5 bases at V and 0 bases at J; junction bases unmatched: 4. DNA for the CDR3: TGTGCCAGTAGTCCCTCAGGGGGCTCCTACAATGAGCAGTTCTTC. It codes for CASSPSGGSYNEQFF. Full variable domain (missing parts from reference TRBV19 and TRBJ2-1): DGGITQSPKYLFRKEGQNVTLSCEQNLNHDAMYWYRQDPGQGLRLIYYSQIVNDFQKGDIAEGYSVSREKKESFPLTVTSAQKNPTAFYLCASSPSGGSYNEQFFGPGTRLTVL.

This sequence joins TRBV18 and TRBJ2-7, with D possibly being TRBD1 or TRBD2 (5 bases each). CDR1 is KGHSH, CDR2 LQKENI, per germline. Trimming left V 4 bases short and J 2 bases short, with 21 bases between. This CDR3 has 17 residues. The CDR3 DNA reads TGTGCCAGCTCACTGGGGGTGTCAGGGTTCAGGACCTACGAGCAGTACTTC. Its protein is CASSLGVSGFRTYEQYF. The whole variable domain, remainder taken from reference TRBV18 and TRBJ2-7, is NAGVMQNPRHLVRRRGQEARLRCSPMKGHSHVYWYRQLPEEGLKFMVYLQKENIIDESGMPKERFSAEFPKEGPSILRIQQVVRGDSAAYFCASSLGVSGFRTYEQYFGPGTRLTVT.

V gene TRBV29-1 combines with J gene TRBJ2-1; D could derive from TRBD1 or TRBD2 (5 bases each). This CDR3 comprises 15 residues. V lost 2 bases to trimming and J lost 2 bases, with 13 bases between them. The germline CDR1 and CDR2 sequences are SQVTM and ANQGSEA. The CDR3 region has the DNA TGCAGCGTTGAAACCCAGGGACCAACCTACAATGAGCAGTTCTTC. Translation gives CSVETQGPTYNEQFF.

The chain recombines TRBV2 with TRBJ2-1; the D gene is possibly TRBD1 (5 bases). The V end was cut by 4 bases, the J end by 2 bases, with 12 bases between. The CDR3 spans 15 residues. In germline, CDR1 is SNHLY, CDR2 FYNNEI. The CDR3: CASSAGIQTYNEQFF. CDR3 DNA sequence: TGTGCCAGCAGTGCAGGGATTCAAACCTACAATGAGCAGTTCTTC. Using reference TRBV2 and TRBJ2-1 for the parts outside the CDR3, the full variable domain is EPEVTQTPSHQVTQMGQEVILRCVPISNHLYFYWYRQILGQKVEFLVSFYNNEISEKSEIFDDQFSVERPDGSNFTLKIRSTKLEDSAMYFCASSAGIQTYNEQFFGPGTRLTVL.

This rearrangement joins TRBV3-1 (or the pseudogene TRBV3-2) to TRBJ2-7; 9 bases are shared with TRBD2. This CDR3 region has 17 residues. The germline V gene has CDR1 LGHDT and CDR2 YNNKEL (reference sequence). With V trimmed by 4 bases and J by 2 bases, 12 bases remained unmatched. The CDR3 DNA reads TGTGCCAGCAGCCTGGTAAATCCCGGGACTAGCCCCTACGAGCAGTACTTC. Its protein product is CASSLVNPGTSPYEQYF.

The chain joins TRBV19 to TRBJ2-1; D gene uncertain. The CDR3 extends over 14 amino acids. Germline loops: CDR1 LNHDA, CDR2 SQIVND (reference sequence). Trimming took 9 bases from V and 3 from J, leaving 15 bases between them. The CDR3 sequence is CASRAAAHYNEQFF. CDR3 nucleotide sequence: TGTGCCAGCAGAGCCGCAGCCCACTACAATGAGCAGTTCTTC.

The chain employs TRBV29-1 and TRBJ1-2; no clear D gene. V dropped 4 bases and J dropped 7 bases, with 10 bases sitting between them. The CDR3 is 11 residues long. CDR1 is SQVTM, CDR2 ANQGSEA, per germline. The CDR3 here is CSVGRVSGYTF. CDR3 sequence (DNA): TGCAGCGTTGGGAGGGTGTCTGGCTACACCTTC. Full variable domain (missing parts from reference TRBV29-1 and TRBJ1-2): SAVISQKPSRDICQRGTSLTIQCQVDSQVTMMFWYRQQPGQSLTLIATANQGSEATYESGFVIDKFPISRPNLTFSTLTVSNMSPEDSSIYLCSVGRVSGYTFGSGTRLTVV.

The V gene is TRBV6-5, the J gene TRBJ1-5; 7 bases match TRBD1. Germline CDR1 MNHEY, CDR2 SVGAGI. The CDR3 consists of 14 residues. J lost 5 bases, V lost 6 bases, and 7 bases had no gene match. The CDR3 coding sequence is TGTGCCAGCAGGATCACAGGGGCGGATCAGCCCCAGCATTTT. The encoded protein is CASRITGADQPQHF.

A single count supports this clone. CDR3 nucleotide sequence: TGTGCCAGCAGCTTGGAGACGTACAAGGTTGGGAACACTGAAGCTTTCTTT. Its protein product is CASSLETYKVGNTEAFF. This chain uses TRBV5-6 with TRBJ1-1; D is uncertain. CDR3 length: 17 residues. Germline V gene data show CDR1 as SGHDT and CDR2 as YYEEEE. V dropped 0 bases and J dropped 1 base, with 16 bases sitting between them.

The chain couples TRBV6-2 or TRBV6-3 to TRBJ1-5; D remains unclear. Germline V lookup: CDR1 MNHEY, CDR2 SVGEGT. This CDR3 has 13 amino acids. Trimming shortened V by 5 bases and J by 11 bases, and 16 bases separated the two germline ends. In nucleotides, the CDR3 is TGTGCCAGCAGTCCCTCCGACTCCCCGGCCCAGCATTTT. Residues: CASSPSDSPAQHF.

The chain couples TRBV10-3 to TRBJ2-5; 9 bases align to TRBD1. This CDR3 is built from 18 residues. V was clipped by 3 bases and J by 4 bases; unmatched bases: 15. Germline lookup yields CDR1 ENHRY and CDR2 SYGVKD. The CDR3 spells CAISETRPGQGRGETQYF. In DNA, the CDR3 is TGTGCCATCAGTGAAACCCGACCCGGACAGGGGCGCGGAGAGACCCAGTACTTC.

The V call is TRBV5-4, the J call TRBJ1-2; possibly TRBD1 for D (5 bases). This CDR3 is built from 15 residues. Looked up from germline, CDR1 is SGHNT and CDR2 is YYREEE (reference sequence). V lost 8 bases, J lost 4 bases, and 21 bases lay in between. The CDR3 bases are TGTGCCAGTCAGACAGCGGAGGGTGGCGGCTATGGCTACACCTTC. Its translation is CASQTAEGGGYGYTF.

V is TRBV2 and J is TRBJ2-2, with 13 bases fitting TRBD2. Trimming took 5 bases from V and 4 from J; bases not matched to a gene: 19. Germline V gene lookup returns CDR1 SNHLY and CDR2 FYNNEI. The CDR3 runs 21 residues. The CDR3 here is CASSRRGLAGAPPTITGELFF. The CDR3 coding sequence is TGTGCCAGCAGTCGCCGCGGACTAGCGGGAGCCCCACCAACCATCACCGGGGAGCTGTTTTTT. Based on the CDR3 plus reference TRBV2 and TRBJ2-2, the full variable domain is EPEVTQTPSHQVTQMGQEVILRCVPISNHLYFYWYRQILGQKVEFLVSFYNNEISEKSEIFDDQFSVERPDGSNFTLKIRSTKLEDSAMYFCASSRRGLAGAPPTITGELFFGEGSRLTVL.

The chain recombines TRBV18 with TRBJ1-2; D is perhaps TRBD1 (5 bases). Germline CDR1 is KGHSH and CDR2 is LQKENI. The germline V and J ends were trimmed by 3 bases and 4 bases, with 6 bases remaining between them. The CDR3 sequence is 12 residues long. CDR3 in amino acids: CASSPDIYGYTF. DNA of the CDR3: TGTGCCAGCTCACCGGACATCTATGGCTACACCTTC.